These T cell receptor beta chains were read from a single sample in a study of a mutant IDH1 vaccine in newly diagnosed glioma. Produced via immunoSEQ multiplex PCR; TCRdb's table is partial and in-frame only. The table lists about 40,000 clones, roughly 92% of them singletons. Their recognized antigens are unknown. Sequenced here: PBMCs, sampled from a glioma patient whose treatment included an IDH1 peptide vaccine. The receptors were gathered from a man in his fifties with glioma. CDR3s include the opening cysteine and the closing phenylalanine or tryptophan. The D gene is left open where the match is weak. Expanded clones are given a class, and other clones once, few, many or no size at all.

D: TRBD1
J: TRBJ2-1
size: NA
V: TRBV29-1
DNA: TGCAGCGTGGTGGGACAGGGGGCTTACAATGAGCAGTTCTTC
CDR3: CSVVGQGAYNEQFF

D: NA
J: TRBJ2-3
size: NA
V: TRBV9
DNA: TGTGCCAGCAGCGTAGATCTAGATACGCAGTATTTT
CDR3: CASSVDLDTQYF

D: NA
J: TRBJ1-5
size: NA
V: TRBV7-8
DNA: TGTGCCAGCAGCTTGAAACAGGGTGGCAATCAGCCCCAGCATTTT
CDR3: CASSLKQGGNQPQHF

D: TRBD2
J: TRBJ2-1
size: NA
V: TRBV27
DNA: TGTGCCAGCAGTTTAGAGCCTCTAGCGGCCTCCTACAATGAGCAGTTCTTC
CDR3: CASSLEPLAASYNEQFF

D: NA
J: TRBJ2-1
size: NA
V: TRBV5-1
DNA: TGCGCCAGCAGCTTGAGAGGGGACGAGACCGCAGTGACTGAGCAGTTCTTC
CDR3: CASSLRGDETAVTEQFF

D: NA
J: TRBJ2-5
size: NA
V: TRBV7-9
DNA: TGTGCCAGCAACACTTTCCAAGAGACCCAGTACTTC
CDR3: CASNTFQETQYF

D: NA
J: TRBJ1-3
size: NA
V: TRBV27
DNA: TGTGCCAGCAGTTCCCGAACTGTGAGCTCTGGAAACACCATATATTTT
CDR3: CASSSRTVSSGNTIYF

D: TRBD1
J: TRBJ2-7
size: NA
V: TRBV6-6
DNA: TGTGCCAGCACCGGGACAGCCTACGAGCAGTACTTC
CDR3: CASTGTAYEQYF

D: TRBD2
J: TRBJ2-3
size: NA
V: TRBV4-2
DNA: TGTGCCAGCAGCCAAGATCCGCGGGGGGGCAGTGAGGATACGCAGTATTTT
CDR3: CASSQDPRGGSEDTQYF

D: NA
J: TRBJ1-1
size: NA
V: TRBV19
DNA: TGTGCCAGTAGTATCACAACCGCGGCGAACACTGAAGCTTTCTTT
CDR3: CASSITTAANTEAFF

D: TRBD1
J: TRBJ2-5
size: NA
V: TRBV7-2
DNA: TGTGCCAGCAGCTTTAACTCAGGGGGAGAGACCCAGTACTTC
CDR3: CASSFNSGGETQYF

D: NA
J: TRBJ2-7
size: NA
V: TRBV19
DNA: TGTGCCAGTAGTACCTACAGCTCCTACGAGCAGTACTTC
CDR3: CASSTYSSYEQYF

D: TRBD1
J: TRBJ1-1
size: few
V: TRBV28
DNA: TGTGCCAGCAGCGTACGACAGGGGGGAACTGAAGCTTTCTTT
CDR3: CASSVRQGGTEAFF

D: TRBD2
J: TRBJ2-1
size: NA
V: TRBV13
DNA: TGTGCCAGCAGCTGGGGGGGCAATGAGCAGTTCTTC
CDR3: CASSWGGNEQFF

D: NA
J: TRBJ2-6
size: once
V: TRBV30
DNA: TGTGCCGGGGATTCTGGGGCCAACGTCCTGACTTTC
CDR3: CAGDSGANVLTF

D: TRBD1
J: TRBJ1-5
size: NA
V: TRBV30
DNA: TGTGCCTGGAGTTCCGGGACAGGGGGGAGTCAGCCCCAGCATTTT
CDR3: CAWSSGTGGSQPQHF

D: NA
J: TRBJ1-6
size: NA
V: TRBV28
DNA: TGTGCCAGCAGTCCGAGGACTGGTTCACCCCTCCACTTT
CDR3: CASSPRTGSPLHF

D: NA
J: TRBJ2-5
size: NA
V: TRBV7-8
DNA: TGTGCCAGCAGCGACGGAGGGGGGGGTGTCCAAGAGACCCAGTACTTC
CDR3: CASSDGGGGVQETQYF

D: TRBD1
J: TRBJ1-1
size: NA
V: TRBV7-6
DNA: TGTGCCAGCAGCTTAGGGTCGACAGGGGCAAGCACTGAAGCTTTCTTT
CDR3: CASSLGSTGASTEAFF

D: NA
J: TRBJ2-3
size: NA
V: TRBV6-5
DNA: TGTGCCAGCAGTTTTGGGGCGGGCAGTGGGCAGTATTTT
CDR3: CASSFGAGSGQYF

D: TRBD2
J: TRBJ2-7
size: NA
V: TRBV5-1
DNA: TGCGCCAGCAGCTTGGGAGGTAGCGGGAAAATGTACGAGCAGTACTTC
CDR3: CASSLGGSGKMYEQYF

D: NA
J: TRBJ1-5
size: NA
V: TRBV7-9
DNA: TGTGCCAGCAGCTTAGCAGGGGACAATCAGCCCCAGCATTTT
CDR3: CASSLAGDNQPQHF

D: TRBD2
J: TRBJ2-3
size: few
V: TRBV29-1
DNA: TGCAGCGTTGAGGGGGGGACGACAGATACGCAGTATTTT
CDR3: CSVEGGTTDTQYF

D: TRBD1
J: TRBJ2-1
size: NA
V: TRBV7-9
DNA: TGTGCCAGCAGCCTCCGACAGGGGGCTGCCTACAATGAGCAGTTCTTC
CDR3: CASSLRQGAAYNEQFF

D: NA
J: TRBJ2-3
size: NA
V: TRBV7-2
DNA: TGTGCCAGCAGCTTATCTCAGGGGGGTGCGCAGTATTTT
CDR3: CASSLSQGGAQYF

D: NA
J: TRBJ2-5
size: NA
V: TRBV4-3
DNA: TGCGCCAGCAGCCAAGGCACGGCGGAGACCCAGTACTTC
CDR3: CASSQGTAETQYF

D: TRBD1
J: TRBJ2-6
size: NA
V: TRBV30
DNA: TGTGCCTGGAGTCCCTCCCCGGGACAGGGGCGCTCTGGGGCCAACGTCCTGACTTTC
CDR3: CAWSPSPGQGRSGANVLTF

D: TRBD1
J: TRBJ2-5
size: NA
V: TRBV5-3
DNA: TGTGCCAGAAGCTTAGAACAGGGGCAAGAGACCCAGTACTTC
CDR3: CARSLEQGQETQYF

D: NA
J: TRBJ2-7
size: NA
V: TRBV29-1
DNA: TGCAGCGTTGTTCCTGGGACCTACGAGCAGTACTTC
CDR3: CSVVPGTYEQYF

D: TRBD1
J: TRBJ1-2
size: NA
V: TRBV25-1
DNA: TGTGCCAGCGTCGGGACAGCCCGTGGGGACTATGGCTACACCTTC
CDR3: CASVGTARGDYGYTF

D: NA
J: TRBJ2-5
size: NA
V: TRBV27
DNA: TGTGCCAGCAGTTTCCGCGGGCAGGGCGAGACCCAGTACTTC
CDR3: CASSFRGQGETQYF

D: NA
J: TRBJ2-7
size: NA
V: TRBV4-3
DNA: TGCGCCAGCAGCCAAGATAGGGGACATTTATACGAGCAGTACTTC
CDR3: CASSQDRGHLYEQYF

D: TRBD1
J: TRBJ2-7
size: NA
V: TRBV9
DNA: TGTGCCAGCAGCCCCGGGACAGGGGACTACGAGCAGTACTTC
CDR3: CASSPGTGDYEQYF

D: NA
J: TRBJ1-6
size: NA
V: TRBV30
DNA: TGTGCCTGGAGTGTCACGACAGGACTTATGACCCTCCACTTT
CDR3: CAWSVTTGLMTLHF

D: NA
J: TRBJ2-7
size: NA
V: TRBV6-1
DNA: TGTGCCAGCAGTGAAGGGTATGGGGGGACAGCCTACGAGCAGTACTTC
CDR3: CASSEGYGGTAYEQYF

D: TRBD1
J: TRBJ1-2
size: NA
V: TRBV7-8
DNA: TGTGCCAGCAGCTTAGGACAGGGGGCTTATGGCTACACCTTC
CDR3: CASSLGQGAYGYTF

D: NA
J: TRBJ1-5
size: NA
V: TRBV6-1
DNA: TGTGCCAGCAGACCTGATCCTGGCAATCAGCCCCAGCATTTT
CDR3: CASRPDPGNQPQHF

D: NA
J: TRBJ2-2
size: NA
V: TRBV2
DNA: TGTGCCAGCAGTGACCCCAGGGACCTAAGGGCTGGGGAGCTGTTTTTT
CDR3: CASSDPRDLRAGELFF

D: NA
J: TRBJ1-1
size: NA
V: TRBV29-1
DNA: TGCAGCGTTGCCAGGGAGAACACTGAAGCTTTCTTT
CDR3: CSVARENTEAFF

D: NA
J: TRBJ2-7
size: NA
V: TRBV29-1
DNA: TGCAGCGTTGAAGGGAGCTCCTACGAGCAGTACTTC
CDR3: CSVEGSSYEQYF

D: NA
J: TRBJ2-1
size: NA
V: TRBV6-1
DNA: TGTGCCAGCAGTGAACCTGGGTTCAATGAGCAGTTCTTC
CDR3: CASSEPGFNEQFF

D: NA
J: TRBJ1-5
size: NA
V: TRBV7-8
DNA: TGTGCCAGCAGCCCGACAAGCAGAAGCAATCAGCCCCAGCATTTT
CDR3: CASSPTSRSNQPQHF

D: NA
J: TRBJ1-6
size: NA
V: TRBV4-1
DNA: TGCGCCAGCAGCCAAGACTCGGGCAGCGGGAATAATTCACCCCTCCACTTT
CDR3: CASSQDSGSGNNSPLHF

D: NA
J: TRBJ1-3
size: NA
V: TRBV7-2
DNA: TGTGCCAGCAGCTTATACAGCCCCAGTGGGGGAAACACCATATATTTT
CDR3: CASSLYSPSGGNTIYF

D: NA
J: TRBJ1-2
size: NA
V: TRBV10-3
DNA: TGTGCCATCAGTGAGTCTTGGGGGGCTGTCTATGGCTACACCTTC
CDR3: CAISESWGAVYGYTF

D: NA
J: TRBJ1-2
size: NA
V: TRBV6-5
DNA: TGTGCCAGCGGCGGGGGGGTCACATATGGCTACACCTTC
CDR3: CASGGGVTYGYTF

D: NA
J: TRBJ1-4
size: NA
V: TRBV30
DNA: TGTGCCTGGAGTTTATCTCAGACCGGGTCTAATGAAAAACTGTTTTTT
CDR3: CAWSLSQTGSNEKLFF

D: NA
J: TRBJ1-1
size: NA
V: TRBV7-9
DNA: TGTGCCCGCCGAGGGCGCGAGGGGCGCGACACTGAAGCTTTCTTT
CDR3: CARRGREGRDTEAFF

D: NA
J: TRBJ2-3
size: NA
V: TRBV11-3
DNA: TGTGCCAGCAGCCCGGCCTGGACCACAGATACGCAGTATTTT
CDR3: CASSPAWTTDTQYF

D: TRBD1
J: TRBJ1-5
size: NA
V: TRBV7-9
DNA: TGTGCCACCGGGACAGGGCTCAATAGCAATCAGCCCCAGCATTTT
CDR3: CATGTGLNSNQPQHF

D: NA
J: TRBJ1-1
size: NA
V: TRBV5-1
DNA: TGCGCCAGTTCCCATAGGCCTTGGACAGAGGAGAACACTGAAGCTTTCTTT
CDR3: CASSHRPWTEENTEAFF